The source of this T cell receptor (beta chain) is a study of T cell responses to AZD1222 COVID-19 vaccine. Study-level results: Repertoires were sampled only after the peak T cell response.

Clones were sequenced by immunoSEQ multiplex PCR, and TCRdb holds only the in-frame ones, with some missing. This table holds some 120,000 clones, roughly 87% found once. The CDR3 runs 15 residues. Germline values: CDR1 SGHTA, CDR2 FQGNSA. The ends were cut back, 4 bases at V and 7 bases at J, with 20 bases in the middle. A note on this clone: Its antigen is currently unknown.

The origin of this receptor is an adult in good health. This chain connects TRBV7-2 to TRBJ2-7; tentative D call: TRBD1 (6 bases). Sequences were derived from peripheral blood, sampled on day 0 of AZD1222 vaccination. For the CDR3, the DNA is TGTGCCAGCAGCTCCGTATGGGGCAGGGGTCAGGAGCAGTACTTC. Translation gives CASSSVWGRGQEQYF.